This T cell receptor (beta chain) was retrieved from a study of response to subunit inactivated influenza vaccine. Whole-study results and caveats: Each seasonal influenza vaccination recruits few new T cells, the authors suggested.

Per the germline V gene, CDR1 is SEHNR and CDR2 is FQNEAQ (reference sequence). Trimming pared 5 bases from V and 2 bases from J, leaving 15 bases between. CDR3 length: 15 amino acids. TCRdb passed the RT-PCR reads through MiXCR, listing each CDR3 protein once. Counted here are about 500,000 distinct CDR3 sequences, about 15% occurring once; the ten biggest clones make up less than 4%. This clonotype was detected a few times. As yet, its antigen is unknown. The genes are TRBV7-9 and TRBJ2-5; possible D gene TRBD2, 6 bases. The input for sequencing was CD4+ T cells sorted from PBMCs, taken less than 25 months after vaccination. The clonotype originates from a man between 50 and 69 years old who received an inactivated influenza vaccine. The CDR3 nucleotides are TGTGCCAGCAGCCTCACTGGGACTTCGCAAGAGACCCAGTACTTC. It translates to CASSLTGTSQETQYF.